This T cell receptor beta chain was captured by sequencing in a study of blood T cell repertoires in COVID-19. As for the study in general: Sites in the United States, Italy and Spain provided acute and convalescent COVID-19 samples.

CDR3 length equals 14 residues. V was pared by 7 bases and J by 2 bases, with 3 bases of the junction left unmatched. Germline CDR1 MDHEN, CDR2 SYDVKM. Measured with immunoSEQ multiplex PCR; TCRdb has only the in-frame clones, and not every one. Of about 380,000 clones listed, about 90% were seen once; the top ten hold 2.5% to 3.5%. The specimen sequenced was PBMCs or T cells enriched from blood (not recorded which). The sequence was obtained from a woman younger than 45 who had recovered from COVID-19. V usage is TRBV28 and J usage is TRBJ2-7, with 12 bases matching TRBD1. The CDR3: CASNRDRGPYEQYF. CDR3 bases: TGTGCCAGCAACAGGGACAGGGGGCCCTACGAGCAGTACTTC.